The subject of this entry is one T cell receptor beta chain. Germline assignment: CDR1 SGHRS and CDR2 YFSETQ. Trimming cost V 0 bases and J 3 bases; bases outside gene matches: 7. This CDR3 spans 16 amino acids. Original handling: Using reference gene primer amplification, nucleated cell counts were estimated. The method was immunoSEQ multiplex PCR; TCRdb's version includes in-frame clones alone and lacks a portion of them. The V and J calls and clone size were taken over from that table, and D and trimming were inferred from the DNA. The sample holds 200,000 to 300,000 clones; 70% to 85% are singletons and the top ten take roughly a tenth. This specimen belongs to a study of blood T cell repertoires in COVID-19. Across the study: There were acute and convalescent COVID-19 samples, and they came from the United States, Italy and Spain.

The source material was peripheral blood. The origin of this receptor is a woman older than 75 with acute or convalescent COVID-19. The rearrangement joins TRBV5-1 to TRBJ2-7, with 9 positions matching TRBD1. The CDR3 nucleotides read TGCGCCAGCAGCTTGGTCCTGACAGGGGGTATCTACGAGCAGTACTTC. It translates to CASSLVLTGGIYEQYF.